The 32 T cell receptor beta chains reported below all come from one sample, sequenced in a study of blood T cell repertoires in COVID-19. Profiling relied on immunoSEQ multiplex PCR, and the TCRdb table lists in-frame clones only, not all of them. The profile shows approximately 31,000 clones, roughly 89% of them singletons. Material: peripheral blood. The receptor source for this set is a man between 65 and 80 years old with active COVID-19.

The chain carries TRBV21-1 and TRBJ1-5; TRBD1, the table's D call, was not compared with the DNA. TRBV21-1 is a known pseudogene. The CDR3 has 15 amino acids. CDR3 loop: CASSKGGQSNQPQHF. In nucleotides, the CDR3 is TGTGCCAGCAGCAAAGGGGGCCAAAGCAATCAGCCCCAGCATTTT.

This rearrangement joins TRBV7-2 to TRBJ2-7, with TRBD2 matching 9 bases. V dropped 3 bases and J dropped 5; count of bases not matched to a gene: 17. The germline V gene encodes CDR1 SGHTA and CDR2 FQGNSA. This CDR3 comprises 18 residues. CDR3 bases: TGTGCCAGCAGCTTGATGTACCTAGCGGGACGAAAATCGAACGAGCAGTACTTC. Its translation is CASSLMYLAGRKSNEQYF.

This chain's CDR3 is CAWSGMTGGSGYTF. CDR3 nucleotide sequence: TGTGCCTGGAGTGGAATGACAGGGGGCAGTGGCTACACCTTC. V is TRBV30 and J is TRBJ1-2; 10 bases match TRBD1. This CDR3 region has 14 residues. V lost 1 base to trimming and J lost 7 bases; unmatched junction nucleotides: 6. Germline CDR1 GTSNPN, CDR2 SVGIG (reference sequence).

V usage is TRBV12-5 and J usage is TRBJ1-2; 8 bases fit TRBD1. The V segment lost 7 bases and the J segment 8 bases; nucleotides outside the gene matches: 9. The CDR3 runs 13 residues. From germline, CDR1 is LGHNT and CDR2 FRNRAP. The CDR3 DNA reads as TGTGCTAGTGAGCTGAGCAGGGGGCTGGGCTACACCTTC. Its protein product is CASELSRGLGYTF. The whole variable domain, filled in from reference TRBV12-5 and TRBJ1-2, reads DARVTQTPRHKVTEMGQEVTMRCQPILGHNTVFWYRQTMMQGLELLAYFRNRAPLDDSGMPKDRFSAEMPDATLATLKIQPSEPRDSAVYFCASELSRGLGYTFGSGTRLTVV.

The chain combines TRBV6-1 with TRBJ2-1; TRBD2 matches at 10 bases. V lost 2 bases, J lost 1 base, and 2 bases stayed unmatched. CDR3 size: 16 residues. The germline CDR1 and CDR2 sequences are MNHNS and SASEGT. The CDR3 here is CASSERTSGSYNEQFF. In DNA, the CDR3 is TGTGCCAGCAGTGAACGGACTAGCGGATCCTACAATGAGCAGTTCTTC.

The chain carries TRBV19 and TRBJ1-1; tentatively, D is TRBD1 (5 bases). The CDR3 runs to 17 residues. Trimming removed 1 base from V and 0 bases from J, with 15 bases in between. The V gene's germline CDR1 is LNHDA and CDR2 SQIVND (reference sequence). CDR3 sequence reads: CASSIGSGAGMNTEAFF. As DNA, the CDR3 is TGTGCCAGTAGTATAGGTTCTGGGGCAGGGATGAACACTGAAGCTTTCTTT.

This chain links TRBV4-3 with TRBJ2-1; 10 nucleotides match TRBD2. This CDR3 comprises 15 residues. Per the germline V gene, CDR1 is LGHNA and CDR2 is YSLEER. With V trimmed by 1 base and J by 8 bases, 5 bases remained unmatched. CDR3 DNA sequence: TGCGCCAGCAGCCAAGGTCTAGCGGGAGCGGATGAGCAGTTCTTC. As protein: CASSQGLAGADEQFF.

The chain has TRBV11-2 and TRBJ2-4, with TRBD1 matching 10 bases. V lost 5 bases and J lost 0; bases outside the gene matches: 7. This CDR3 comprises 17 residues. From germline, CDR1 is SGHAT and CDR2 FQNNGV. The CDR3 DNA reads TGTGCCAGCAGCCAACGACAGGGGGCGACAGCCAAAAACATTCAGTACTTC. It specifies CASSQRQGATAKNIQYF. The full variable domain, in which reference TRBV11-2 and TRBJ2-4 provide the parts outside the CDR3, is EAGVAQSPRYKIIEKRQSVAFWCNPISGHATLYWYQQILGQGPKLLIQFQNNGVVDDSQLPKDRFSAERLKGVDSTLKIQPAKLEDSAVYLCASSQRQGATAKNIQYFGAGTRLSVL.

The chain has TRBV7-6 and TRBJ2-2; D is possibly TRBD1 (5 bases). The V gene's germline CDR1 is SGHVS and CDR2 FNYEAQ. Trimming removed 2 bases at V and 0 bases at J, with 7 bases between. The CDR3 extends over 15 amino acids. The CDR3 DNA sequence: TGTGCCAGCAGCTTACAGGGTACGAACACCGGGGAGCTGTTTTTT. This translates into CASSLQGTNTGELFF.

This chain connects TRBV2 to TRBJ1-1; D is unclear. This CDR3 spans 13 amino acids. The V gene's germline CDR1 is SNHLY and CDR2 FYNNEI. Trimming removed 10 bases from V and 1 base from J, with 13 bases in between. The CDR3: CANLEQPNTEAFF. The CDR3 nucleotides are TGTGCCAATCTGGAGCAGCCGAACACTGAAGCTTTCTTT.

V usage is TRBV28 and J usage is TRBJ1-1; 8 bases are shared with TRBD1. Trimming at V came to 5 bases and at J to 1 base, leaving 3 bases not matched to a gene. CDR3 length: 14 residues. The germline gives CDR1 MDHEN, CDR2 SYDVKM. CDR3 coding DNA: TGTGCCAGCAGTCTTGGGACAGGGAACACTGAAGCTTTCTTT. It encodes CASSLGTGNTEAFF.

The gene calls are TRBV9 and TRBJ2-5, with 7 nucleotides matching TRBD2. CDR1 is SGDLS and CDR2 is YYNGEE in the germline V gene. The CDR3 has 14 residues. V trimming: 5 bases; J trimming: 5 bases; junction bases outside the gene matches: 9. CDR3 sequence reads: CASSQGGRWETQYF. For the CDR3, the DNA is TGTGCCAGCAGTCAGGGAGGGCGATGGGAGACCCAGTACTTC. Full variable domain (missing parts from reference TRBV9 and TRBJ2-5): DSGVTQTPKHLITATGQRVTLRCSPRSGDLSVYWYQQSLDQGLQFLIQYYNGEERAKGNILERFSAQQFPDLHSELNLSSLELGDSALYFCASSQGGRWETQYFGPGTRLLVL.

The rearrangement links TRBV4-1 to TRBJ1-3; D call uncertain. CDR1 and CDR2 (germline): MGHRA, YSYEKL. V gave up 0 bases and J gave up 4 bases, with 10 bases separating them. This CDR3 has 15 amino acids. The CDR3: CASSQDRRVGNTIYF. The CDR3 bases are TGCGCCAGCAGCCAAGACAGGCGGGTCGGAAACACCATATATTTT.

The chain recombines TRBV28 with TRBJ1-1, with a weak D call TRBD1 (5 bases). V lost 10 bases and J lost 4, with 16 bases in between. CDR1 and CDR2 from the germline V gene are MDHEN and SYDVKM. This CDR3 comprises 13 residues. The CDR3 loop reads CATKGWEATEAFF. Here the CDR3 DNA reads TGTGCCACCAAGGGGTGGGAGGCCACTGAAGCTTTCTTT. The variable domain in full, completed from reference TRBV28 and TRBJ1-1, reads DVKVTQSSRYLVKRTGEKVFLECVQDMDHENMFWYRQDPGLGLRLIYFSYDVKMKEKGDIPEGYSVSREKKERFSLILESASTNQTSMYLCATKGWEATEAFFGQGTRLTVV.

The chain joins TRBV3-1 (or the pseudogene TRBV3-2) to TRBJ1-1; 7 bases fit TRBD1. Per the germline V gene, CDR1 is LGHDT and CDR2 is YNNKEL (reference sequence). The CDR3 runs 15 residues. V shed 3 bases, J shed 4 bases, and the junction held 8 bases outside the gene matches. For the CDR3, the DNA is TGTGCCAGCAGCCAGCCCGAAGCAGGGGGCACTGAAGCTTTCTTT. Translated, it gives CASSQPEAGGTEAFF.

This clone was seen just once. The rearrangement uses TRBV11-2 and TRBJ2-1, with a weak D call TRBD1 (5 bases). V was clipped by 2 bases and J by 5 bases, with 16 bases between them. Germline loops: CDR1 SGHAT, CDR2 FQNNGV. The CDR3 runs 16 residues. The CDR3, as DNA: TGTGCCAGCAGCTTATTCCCGCAGGGAATAAACAATGAGCAGTTCTTC. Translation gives CASSLFPQGINNEQFF.

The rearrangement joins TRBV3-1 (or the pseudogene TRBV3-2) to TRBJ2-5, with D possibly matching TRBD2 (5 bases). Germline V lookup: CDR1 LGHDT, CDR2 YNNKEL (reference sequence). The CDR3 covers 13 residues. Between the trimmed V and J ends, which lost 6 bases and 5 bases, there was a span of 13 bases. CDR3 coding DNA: TGTGCCAGCAGTCGGACTGGCTTGGAGACCCAGTACTTC. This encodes CASSRTGLETQYF.

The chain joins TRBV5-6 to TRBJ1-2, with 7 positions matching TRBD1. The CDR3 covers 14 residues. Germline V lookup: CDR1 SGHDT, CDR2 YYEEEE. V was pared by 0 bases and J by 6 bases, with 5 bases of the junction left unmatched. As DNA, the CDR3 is TGTGCCAGCAGCTTGGAGGGGGCGGGCCATGGCTACACCTTC. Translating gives CASSLEGAGHGYTF.

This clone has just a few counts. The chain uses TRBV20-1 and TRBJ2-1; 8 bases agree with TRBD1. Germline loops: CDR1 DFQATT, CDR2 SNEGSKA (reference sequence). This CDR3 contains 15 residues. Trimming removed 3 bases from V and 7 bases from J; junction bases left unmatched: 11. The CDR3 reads CSASDRQGASNEQFF. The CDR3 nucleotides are TGCAGTGCTAGTGATCGGCAGGGGGCCAGTAATGAGCAGTTCTTC.

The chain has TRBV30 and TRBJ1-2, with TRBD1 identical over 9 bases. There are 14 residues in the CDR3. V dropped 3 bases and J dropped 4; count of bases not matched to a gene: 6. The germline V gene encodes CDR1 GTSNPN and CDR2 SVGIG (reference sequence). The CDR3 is CAWRSTGGGYGYTF. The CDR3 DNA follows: TGTGCCTGGAGGTCGACAGGGGGAGGCTATGGCTACACCTTC.

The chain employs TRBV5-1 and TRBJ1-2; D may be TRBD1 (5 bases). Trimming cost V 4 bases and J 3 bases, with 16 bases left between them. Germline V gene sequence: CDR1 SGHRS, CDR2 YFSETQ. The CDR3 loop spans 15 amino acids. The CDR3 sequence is CASSPNPGLYYGYTF. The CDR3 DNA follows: TGCGCCAGCAGCCCCAACCCGGGACTGTACTATGGCTACACCTTC.

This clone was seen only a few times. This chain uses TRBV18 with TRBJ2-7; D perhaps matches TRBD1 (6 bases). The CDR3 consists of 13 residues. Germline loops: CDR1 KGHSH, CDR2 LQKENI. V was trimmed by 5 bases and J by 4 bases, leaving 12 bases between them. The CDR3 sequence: CASSAGQWYEQYF. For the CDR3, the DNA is TGTGCCAGCTCAGCAGGACAGTGGTACGAGCAGTACTTC.

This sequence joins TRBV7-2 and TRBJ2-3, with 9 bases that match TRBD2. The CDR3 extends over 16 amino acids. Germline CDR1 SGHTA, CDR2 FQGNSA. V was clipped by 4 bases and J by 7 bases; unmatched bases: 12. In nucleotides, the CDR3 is TGTGCCAGCAGCTCTAGGTTAGCGGGAGTGAAAAATACGCAGTATTTT. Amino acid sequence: CASSSRLAGVKNTQYF.

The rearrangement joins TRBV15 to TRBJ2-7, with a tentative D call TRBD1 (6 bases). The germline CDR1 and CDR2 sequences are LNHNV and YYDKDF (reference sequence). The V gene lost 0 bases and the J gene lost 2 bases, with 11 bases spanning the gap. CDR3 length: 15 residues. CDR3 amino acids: CATSRELQGPYEQYF. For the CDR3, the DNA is TGTGCCACCAGCAGAGAATTGCAGGGGCCCTACGAGCAGTACTTC.

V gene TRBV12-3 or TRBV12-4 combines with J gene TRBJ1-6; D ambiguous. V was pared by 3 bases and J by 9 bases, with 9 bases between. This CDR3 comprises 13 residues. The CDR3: CASSLRDSSPLHF. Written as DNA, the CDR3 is TGTGCCAGCAGTTTGAGGGATTCTTCACCCCTCCACTTT.

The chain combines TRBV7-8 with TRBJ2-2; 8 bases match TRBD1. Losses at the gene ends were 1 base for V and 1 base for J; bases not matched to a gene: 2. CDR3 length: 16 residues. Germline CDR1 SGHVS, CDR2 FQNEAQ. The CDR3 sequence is CASSLVGTGNTGELFF. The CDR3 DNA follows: TGTGCCAGCAGCTTAGTGGGGACAGGGAACACCGGGGAGCTGTTTTTT.

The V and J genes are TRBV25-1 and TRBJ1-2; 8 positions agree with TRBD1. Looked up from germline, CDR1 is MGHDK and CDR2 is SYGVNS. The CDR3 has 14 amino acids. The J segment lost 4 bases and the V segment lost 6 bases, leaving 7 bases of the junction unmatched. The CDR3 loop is CASRTDRDGYGYTF. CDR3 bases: TGTGCCAGCAGGACGGACAGGGACGGCTATGGCTACACCTTC.

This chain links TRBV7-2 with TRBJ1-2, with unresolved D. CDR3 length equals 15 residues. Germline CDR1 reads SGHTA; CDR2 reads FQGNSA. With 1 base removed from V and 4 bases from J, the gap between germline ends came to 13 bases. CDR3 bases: TGTGCCAGCAGCTTAGTTACACCGAGAGGCTATGGCTACACCTTC. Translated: CASSLVTPRGYGYTF.

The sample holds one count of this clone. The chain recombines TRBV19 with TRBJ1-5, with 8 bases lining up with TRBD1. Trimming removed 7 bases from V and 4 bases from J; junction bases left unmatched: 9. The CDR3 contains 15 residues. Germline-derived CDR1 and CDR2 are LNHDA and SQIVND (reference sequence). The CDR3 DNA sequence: TGTGCCAGTACTTCCATGCGGACAGGGAATCAGCCCCAGCATTTT. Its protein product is CASTSMRTGNQPQHF.

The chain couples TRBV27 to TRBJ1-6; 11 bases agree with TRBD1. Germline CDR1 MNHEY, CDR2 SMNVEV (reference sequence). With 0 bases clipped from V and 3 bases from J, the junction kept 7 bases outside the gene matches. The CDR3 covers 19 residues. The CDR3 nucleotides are TGTGCCAGCAGTTTATCGGGAGGGACAGGGGGGTTCTATAATTCACCCCTCCACTTT. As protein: CASSLSGGTGGFYNSPLHF.

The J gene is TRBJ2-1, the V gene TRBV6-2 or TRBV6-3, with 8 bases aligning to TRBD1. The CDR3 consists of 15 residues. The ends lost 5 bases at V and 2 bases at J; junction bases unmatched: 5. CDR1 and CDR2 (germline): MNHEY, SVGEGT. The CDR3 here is CASSRDRLAYNEQFF. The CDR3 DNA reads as TGTGCCAGCAGTCGGGACAGGTTGGCCTACAATGAGCAGTTCTTC.

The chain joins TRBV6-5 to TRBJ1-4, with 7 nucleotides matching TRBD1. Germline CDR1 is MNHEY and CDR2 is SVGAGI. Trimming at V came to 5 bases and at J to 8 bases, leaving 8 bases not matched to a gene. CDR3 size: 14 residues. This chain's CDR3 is CASSPSGGEEKLFF. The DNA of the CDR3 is TGTGCCAGCAGTCCCTCAGGGGGAGAAGAAAAACTGTTTTTT.